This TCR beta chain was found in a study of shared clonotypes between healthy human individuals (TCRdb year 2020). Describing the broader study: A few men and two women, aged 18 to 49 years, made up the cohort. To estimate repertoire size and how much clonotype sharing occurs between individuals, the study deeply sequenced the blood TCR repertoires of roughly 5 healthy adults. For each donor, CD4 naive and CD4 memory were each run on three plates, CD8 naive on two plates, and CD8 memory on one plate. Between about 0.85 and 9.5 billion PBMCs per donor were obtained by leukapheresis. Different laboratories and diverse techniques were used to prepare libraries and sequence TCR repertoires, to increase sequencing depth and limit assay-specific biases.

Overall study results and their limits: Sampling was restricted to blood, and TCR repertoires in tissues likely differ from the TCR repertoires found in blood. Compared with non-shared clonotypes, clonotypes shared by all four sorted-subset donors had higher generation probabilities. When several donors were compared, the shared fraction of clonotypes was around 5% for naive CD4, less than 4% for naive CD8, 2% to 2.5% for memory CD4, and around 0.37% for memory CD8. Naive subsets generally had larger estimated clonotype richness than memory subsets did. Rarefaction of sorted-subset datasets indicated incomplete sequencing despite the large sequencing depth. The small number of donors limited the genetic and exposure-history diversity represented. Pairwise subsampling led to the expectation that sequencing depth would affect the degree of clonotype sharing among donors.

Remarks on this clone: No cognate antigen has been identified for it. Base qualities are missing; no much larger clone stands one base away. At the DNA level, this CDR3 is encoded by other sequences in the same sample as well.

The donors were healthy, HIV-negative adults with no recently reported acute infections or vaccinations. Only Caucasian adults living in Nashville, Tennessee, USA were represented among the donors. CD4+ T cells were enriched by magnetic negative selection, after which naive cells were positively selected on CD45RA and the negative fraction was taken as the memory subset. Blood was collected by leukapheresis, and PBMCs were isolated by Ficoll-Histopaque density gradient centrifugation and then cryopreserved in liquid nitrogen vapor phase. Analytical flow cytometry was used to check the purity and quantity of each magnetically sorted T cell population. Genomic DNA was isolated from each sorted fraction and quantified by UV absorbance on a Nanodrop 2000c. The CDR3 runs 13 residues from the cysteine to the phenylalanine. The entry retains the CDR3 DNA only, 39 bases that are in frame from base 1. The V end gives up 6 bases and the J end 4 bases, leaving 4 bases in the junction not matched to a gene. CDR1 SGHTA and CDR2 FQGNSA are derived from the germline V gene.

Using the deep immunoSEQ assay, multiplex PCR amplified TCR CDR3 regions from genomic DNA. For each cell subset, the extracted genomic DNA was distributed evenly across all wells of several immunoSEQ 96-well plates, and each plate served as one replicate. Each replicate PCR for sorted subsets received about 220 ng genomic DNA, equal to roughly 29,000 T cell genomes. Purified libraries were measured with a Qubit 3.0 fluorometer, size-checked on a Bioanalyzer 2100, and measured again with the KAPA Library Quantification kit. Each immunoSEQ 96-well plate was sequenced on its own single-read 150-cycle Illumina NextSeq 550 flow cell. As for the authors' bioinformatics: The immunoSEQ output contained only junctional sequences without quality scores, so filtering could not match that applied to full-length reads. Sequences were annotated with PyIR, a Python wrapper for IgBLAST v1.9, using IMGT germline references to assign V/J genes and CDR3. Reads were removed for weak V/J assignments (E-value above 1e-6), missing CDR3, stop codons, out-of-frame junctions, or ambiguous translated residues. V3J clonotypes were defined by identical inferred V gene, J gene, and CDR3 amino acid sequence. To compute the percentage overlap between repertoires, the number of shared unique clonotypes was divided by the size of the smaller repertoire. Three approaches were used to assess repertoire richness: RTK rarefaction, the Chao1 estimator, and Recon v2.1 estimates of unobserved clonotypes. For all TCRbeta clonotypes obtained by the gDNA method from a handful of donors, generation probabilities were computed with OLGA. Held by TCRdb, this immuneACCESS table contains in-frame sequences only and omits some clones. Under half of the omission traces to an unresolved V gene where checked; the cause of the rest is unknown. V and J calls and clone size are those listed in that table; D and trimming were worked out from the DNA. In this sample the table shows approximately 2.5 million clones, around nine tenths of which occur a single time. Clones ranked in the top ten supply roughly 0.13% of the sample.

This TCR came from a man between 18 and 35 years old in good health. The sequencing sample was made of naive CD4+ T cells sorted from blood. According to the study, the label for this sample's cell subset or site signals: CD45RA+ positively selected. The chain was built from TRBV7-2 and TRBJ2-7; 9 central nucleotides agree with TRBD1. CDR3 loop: CASSSGTGYEQYF. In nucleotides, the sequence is TGTGCCAGCAGTTCCGGGACAGGGTACGAGCAGTACTTC.